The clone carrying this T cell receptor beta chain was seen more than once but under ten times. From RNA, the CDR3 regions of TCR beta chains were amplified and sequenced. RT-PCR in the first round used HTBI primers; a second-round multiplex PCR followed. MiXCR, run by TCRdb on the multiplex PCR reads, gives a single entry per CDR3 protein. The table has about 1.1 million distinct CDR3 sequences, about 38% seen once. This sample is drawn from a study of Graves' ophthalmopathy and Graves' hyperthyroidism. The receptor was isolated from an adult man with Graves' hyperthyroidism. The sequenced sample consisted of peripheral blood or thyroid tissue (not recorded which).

DNA of the CDR3: TGTGCCAGCAGCGCGGGACAGGGTAGGTCACCCCTCCACTTT. Encoded protein: CASSAGQGRSPLHF. The V call is TRBV7-9, the J call TRBJ1-6, with 9 bases lining up with TRBD1. The CDR3 has 14 residues. Germline lookup yields CDR1 SEHNR and CDR2 FQNEAQ (reference sequence). The V gene end was trimmed by 5 bases and the J gene end by 10 bases; junction bases not matched to a gene: 6.